This T cell receptor beta chain came from a study of blood T cell repertoires in COVID-19. This table comes from immunoSEQ multiplex PCR, and its TCRdb copy is limited to in-frame clones, with some not included. The table includes roughly 300,000 clones, just over 90% detected once. The J segment lost 6 bases and the V segment lost 6 bases, leaving 6 bases of the junction unmatched. The CDR3 has 13 amino acids. Germline V CDR1 and CDR2: MNHEY, SVGAGI. The sequence derives from a woman aged 40 to 50 with acute COVID-19. The V and J genes are TRBV6-5 and TRBJ1-2; 8 nucleotides align to TRBD1. The sequenced material came from PBMCs or T cells enriched from blood (not recorded which). The CDR3 nucleotides are TGTGCCAGCAGCAGGACAGGGATCGATGGCTACACCTTC. This encodes CASSRTGIDGYTF.